This T cell receptor (beta chain) is drawn from a study of cytomegalovirus exposure and HLA in healthy donors. The PCR ran on 60 Vbeta and 13 Jbeta primers. Original processing methods: Later reanalysis found tens of millions of unique TCR beta chains, around 10 million of them shared. The table came from immunoSEQ multiplex PCR; TCRdb's copy has only in-frame clones and leaves some out. Clone size and the V and J calls come from that table; the DNA yielded D and trimming. The sample shows approximately 130,000 clones, 7% to 9.5% of them seen only once. CDR3 length: 17 residues. Unmatched junction bases numbered 11, after V lost 0 bases and J lost 4 bases. CDR1 and CDR2 from the germline V gene are SGHNT and YYREEE (reference sequence). Study-wide findings and caveats: The study dropped some indistinguishable V segments, TRBV6-2 and TRBV6-3 among them. A later analysis linked a missense DCLRE1C variant to TCR beta V- and J-gene trimming. With DRB1 most and HLA-C fewest, TCR association rates differed between HLA loci in a later analysis.

Concerning this clone: What it recognizes is unknown.

The chain combines TRBV5-4 with TRBJ2-7, with 9 bases lining up with TRBD1. The sequenced sample was PBMCs. This receptor was taken from a woman in her 40s in good health and CMV-seropositive. The CDR3 DNA reads TGTGCCAGCAGCTTGGGCGGACAGGGGTCGCCATTGTACGAGCAGTACTTC. Amino acid sequence: CASSLGGQGSPLYEQYF. Filled out from reference TRBV5-4 and TRBJ2-7, the complete variable domain reads ETGVTQSPTHLIKTRGQQVTLRCSSQSGHNTVSWYQQALGQGPQFIFQYYREEENGRGNFPPRFSGLQFPNYSSELNVNALELDDSALYLCASSLGGQGSPLYEQYFGPGTRLTVT.